This is a list of T cell receptor beta chains from one sample in a study of T cells after yellow fever vaccination. TCRdb called the 5' RACE reads again in MiXCR, with one record for every CDR3 protein. The sample has 120,000 or so distinct CDR3 sequences, roughly 15% seen once. The starting material was CD8+ T cells sorted from PBMCs, obtained 5 days after the yellow fever booster vaccination. The source is a man younger than 35 who received the YFV17D yellow fever vaccine. The CDR3 runs from the conserved cysteine through the conserved F or W. A D gene is named only where the DNA matches it firmly. The size field is filled for only some rows; it gives once, few, many or a size class.

>few|TRBJ2-1|TRBV20-1|-
TGCAGTAGACAGAGGGCCACCTACAATGAGCAGTTCTTC
CSRQRATYNEQFF
>once|TRBJ1-5|TRBV6-2/TRBV6-3|TRBD1
TGTGCCAGCAGCCTGGGCTGGGACAGCGTAAATCAGCCCCAGCATTTT
CASSLGWDSVNQPQHF
>many|TRBJ2-2|TRBV4-3|TRBD1
TGCGCCAGCAGCCAGTTCGACAGGGACCTCACCGGGGAGCTGTTTTTT
CASSQFDRDLTGELFF
>-|TRBJ2-3|TRBV24-1|TRBD1
TGTGCCACCAGTGGTCCGGGACAGGGGCACACAGATACGCAGTATTTT
CATSGPGQGHTDTQYF
>-|TRBJ2-7|TRBV4-3|-
TGCGCCAGCAGCCAAGCTGGAGCGCGCTACGAGCAGTACTTC
CASSQAGARYEQYF
>many|TRBJ2-3|TRBV7-3|-
TGTGCCAGCAGCTTAGACGGCAGCACAGATACGCAGTATTTT
CASSLDGSTDTQYF
>few|TRBJ2-3|TRBV4-3|TRBD2
TGCGCCAGCAGCCAAGCCCCGACAAGCCAGCGGGGGGGCCGTCGTGATACGCAGTATTTT
CASSQAPTSQRGGRRDTQYF
>many|TRBJ2-2|TRBV28|-
TGTGCCAGCCAACGAGGGAACACCGGGGAGCTGTTTTTT
CASQRGNTGELFF
>many|TRBJ2-7|TRBV5-1|-
TGCGCCAGCAGCTTGGCTGCGCGGAGGGGGTACGACGAGCAGTACTTC
CASSLAARRGYDEQYF
>-|TRBJ1-2|TRBV29-1|TRBD1
TGCAGCACACGGACAGGGGGATATGGCTACACCTTC
CSTRTGGYGYTF
>-|TRBJ2-1|TRBV7-9|TRBD1
TGTGCCAGCAGCCTATTCCTCAAACAGGGGGTCGGTGAGCAGTTCTTC
CASSLFLKQGVGEQFF
>-|TRBJ2-1|TRBV11-2|-
TGTGCCAGCAGCTTGGGGGAGACGGGACTCCACTTATATGAGCAGTTCTTC
CASSLGETGLHLYEQFF
>-|TRBJ2-3|TRBV18|-
TGTGCCAGCTCACCTGGGGCCTTTCGCACAGATACGCAGTATTTT
CASSPGAFRTDTQYF
>few|TRBJ2-3|TRBV12-3/TRBV12-4|TRBD2
TGTGCCAGCAGACCCCGTTGGGCGGGAGACACAGATACGCAGTATTTT
CASRPRWAGDTDTQYF
>-|TRBJ2-2|TRBV27|TRBD1
TGTGCCAGCAGTTTATCGATAATAATGGGGACAGGGAAGGGCACCGGGGAGCTGTTTTTT
CASSLSIIMGTGKGTGELFF
>few|TRBJ1-5|TRBV29-1|-
TGCAGCGTTGAAGACAGCAATCAGCCCCAGCATTTT
CSVEDSNQPQHF
>-|TRBJ2-3|TRBV27|TRBD2
TGTGCCAGCATTGAGCGGGGGGGAGGAGATACGCAGTATTTT
CASIERGGGDTQYF
>-|TRBJ2-1|TRBV4-3|TRBD2
TGCGCCAGCAGCCAAGATCGGGCTAGCGGGGGAGTTGAGCAGTTCTTC
CASSQDRASGGVEQFF
>-|TRBJ2-2|TRBV7-9|-
TGTGCCAGCAGCTTATCGAAGAACACCGGGGAGCTGTTTTTT
CASSLSKNTGELFF
>few|TRBJ2-1|TRBV20-1|TRBD2
TGCAGTGCTAGAGATGTCGGCGGGGGGTCCCACAACAATGAGCAGTTCTTC
CSARDVGGGSHNNEQFF
>few|TRBJ2-5|TRBV6-2/TRBV6-3|-
TGTGCCAGCAGTTACGGGACTCAGGGACCCCAGTACTTC
CASSYGTQGPQYF
>few|TRBJ2-1|TRBV27|-
TGTGCCAGCAGTTTAAAAGCGTCGAGGGGTGAGCAGTTCTTC
CASSLKASRGEQFF
>-|TRBJ2-1|TRBV7-9|-
TGTGCCAGCACCTTGGGCCGTACGGTGGATGAGCAGTTCTTC
CASTLGRTVDEQFF
>few|TRBJ1-2|TRBV4-2|TRBD1
TGTGCCAGCAGCCAAGATACGAGAAAGGGGGCGCCCAACTATGGCTACACCTTC
CASSQDTRKGAPNYGYTF
>few|TRBJ2-5|TRBV20-1|TRBD2
TGCAGTGCTGACCCTCGGACTAGCCGAGAGACCCAGTACTTC
CSADPRTSRETQYF
>-|TRBJ2-2|TRBV27|-
TGTGCCAGCACGTCCGTCTGGGCTGGAAACACCGGGGAGCTGTTTTTT
CASTSVWAGNTGELFF
>many|TRBJ1-1|TRBV24-1|-
TGTGCCACCAGTGATCGGACTGAAGCTTTCTTT
CATSDRTEAFF
>-|TRBJ2-3|TRBV4-3|TRBD1
TGCGCCAGCAGCCAAGAACTCTTTCCGACAGGGGGCACAGATACGCAGTATTTT
CASSQELFPTGGTDTQYF
>-|TRBJ2-5|TRBV7-8|TRBD2
TGTGCCAGCATCCAAGCGGGGGTCGGGGAGACCCAGTACTTC
CASIQAGVGETQYF
>many|TRBJ2-2|TRBV4-3|-
TGCGCCAGCAGCCAAGATTGGAGCAGGGGCGCTAACACCGGGGAGCTGTTTTTT
CASSQDWSRGANTGELFF
>-|TRBJ2-5|TRBV4-2|-
TGTGCCAGCAGCCAAGATATCGACAGCCAAGAGACCCAGTACTTC
CASSQDIDSQETQYF
>-|TRBJ2-6|TRBV5-1|-
TGCGCCAGCAGCCACTTCTCTGGGGCCAACGTCCTGACTTTC
CASSHFSGANVLTF
>-|TRBJ1-2|TRBV7-9|-
TGTGCCAGCAGCCCCTTGGGGGGACTTTGGAGTAACTATGGCTACACCTTC
CASSPLGGLWSNYGYTF
>few|TRBJ2-3|TRBV7-6|-
TGTGCCAGCAGCTTAGAGTCTCCTCGCGCCGATACGCAGTATTTT
CASSLESPRADTQYF
>-|TRBJ1-2|TRBV7-9|TRBD1
TGTGCCAGCAGCCTCCCCGGACAGGCGTATGGCTACACCTTC
CASSLPGQAYGYTF
>-|TRBJ1-6|TRBV28|TRBD1
TGTGCCAGCAGTTTTGAGGACAGGGGGCCTAATTCACCCCTCCACTTT
CASSFEDRGPNSPLHF
>few|TRBJ1-1|TRBV7-8|TRBD1
TGTGCCAGCAGCTTAGATAGATTCCCGGGACAGGTGGCTGAAGCTTTCTTT
CASSLDRFPGQVAEAFF
>few|TRBJ1-1|TRBV12-3/TRBV12-4|-
TGTGCCAGCAGTTTGAAGCTGGAAGCTTTCTTT
CASSLKLEAFF
>-|TRBJ1-1|TRBV12-3/TRBV12-4|-
TGTGCCACCCAAGGAAGGGGGGCTTACACTGAAGCTTTCTTT
CATQGRGAYTEAFF
>few|TRBJ1-1|TRBV6-5|-
TGTGCCAGCAGTTACCCAGGGTTGAACACTGAAGCTTTCTTT
CASSYPGLNTEAFF
>-|TRBJ2-1|TRBV29-1|-
TGCAGCGTTGGGAGGGACTACAATGAGCAGTTCTTC
CSVGRDYNEQFF
>-|TRBJ1-2|TRBV30|-
TGTGCCTCCCCCGGCGGGCGGAGAACCTATGGCTACACCTTC
CASPGGRRTYGYTF
>-|TRBJ2-1|TRBV4-1|-
TGCGCCAGCAGCCTGGACAGATACAATGAGCAGTTCTTC
CASSLDRYNEQFF
>-|TRBJ2-5|TRBV7-7|-
TGTGCTAGCAGCCCAAGGGTGTCGGAGACCCAGTACTTC
CASSPRVSETQYF
>-|TRBJ1-3|TRBV7-8|TRBD1
TGTGCCAGCAGCTTAGCGACAGGGGTTTACTCTGGAAACACCATATATTTT
CASSLATGVYSGNTIYF
>few|TRBJ2-5|TRBV4-2|TRBD1
TGTGCCAGCAGCCAAGATTCTGGGACAGGGCTCGGAGAGACCCAGTACTTC
CASSQDSGTGLGETQYF
>-|TRBJ2-1|TRBV7-2|-
TGTGCCAGCAGCTGGCGGGACCCTTACAATGAGCAGTTCTTC
CASSWRDPYNEQFF
>-|TRBJ2-2|TRBV4-1|TRBD2
TGCGCCAGCAGCCAAGAATTAGCGGGGGCTGTCGCCGGGGAGCTGTTTTTT
CASSQELAGAVAGELFF
>few|TRBJ2-7|TRBV12-3/TRBV12-4|-
TGTGCCAGCAGCCCCTCTGTCTTCTACGAGCAGTACTTC
CASSPSVFYEQYF
>-|TRBJ2-3|TRBV20-1|-
TGCAGTGCTAGGAGTTACAGGGTAGGGACAGATACGCAGTATTTT
CSARSYRVGTDTQYF
>few|TRBJ2-1|TRBV3-1|TRBD1
TGTGCCAGCAGCCAAGGCAGGGGGCCGAAATACAATGAGCAGTTCTTC
CASSQGRGPKYNEQFF
>few|TRBJ2-7|TRBV9|-
TGTGCCAGCAGCCGGCGGGGGACAGACTCCTACGAGCAGTACTTC
CASSRRGTDSYEQYF
>-|TRBJ1-5|TRBV5-1|TRBD1
TGCGCCAGCAGCTTCGACAGGGGACGACAATCCCAGCATTTT
CASSFDRGRQSQHF
>few|TRBJ2-1|TRBV14|TRBD1
TGTGCCAGCAGCCAAACCGGGACAGTCTCCTACAATGAGCAGTTCTTC
CASSQTGTVSYNEQFF
>many|TRBJ1-6|TRBV7-9|-
TGTGCCAGCAGCCCCACGACAGGTGGGCCCCTCCACTTT
CASSPTTGGPLHF